These 22 T cell receptor beta chains originate from one sample sequenced in a study of blood T cell repertoires in COVID-19. Sequencing used immunoSEQ multiplex PCR; TCRdb keeps in-frame clones, though not all of them. The sample contains some 150,000 clones, about 88% of which appear only once. What was sequenced was peripheral blood. The source of these receptors is a man between 45 and 60 years old with active or convalescent COVID-19.

The J gene is TRBJ1-5, the V gene TRBV6-1; no reliable D call. The V and J ends lost 1 base and 5 bases respectively, with 6 bases between them. Germline V gene data show CDR1 as MNHNS and CDR2 as SASEGT. The CDR3 is 13 residues long. CDR3 amino acids: CASSEVIHQPQHF. CDR3 coding DNA: TGTGCCAGCAGTGAAGTTATCCATCAGCCCCAGCATTTT.

This clone was seen only once. The CDR3 bases are TGTGCCAGCAATGAGGCAGCGGAGTACAATGAGCAGTTCTTC. This codes for CASNEAAEYNEQFF. The chain recombines TRBV4-2 with TRBJ2-1; a possible D gene is TRBD2 (5 bases). Trimming stripped 7 bases from V and 4 bases from J, with 14 bases between. The CDR3 consists of 14 residues. Per the germline V gene, CDR1 is LGHNA and CDR2 is YNFKEQ.

In its sample, this clone was seen a few times. The chain couples TRBV7-3 to TRBJ1-3, with D perhaps matching TRBD1 (6 bases). This CDR3 region has 15 residues. Trimming left V 6 bases short and J 2 bases short, with 14 bases between. The germline gives CDR1 SGHTA, CDR2 FQGTGA. In DNA, the CDR3 is TGTGCCAGCAGTCATACCGGGACACCTGGAAACACCATATATTTT. Amino acid sequence: CASSHTGTPGNTIYF.

Only a few counts were recorded for this clone. The chain has TRBV5-1 and TRBJ2-7; TRBD1 matches at 7 bases. Per germline, CDR1 SGHRS and CDR2 YFSETQ. The junction had 10 bases not matched to a gene; V was cut back by 1 base and J by 6 bases. The CDR3 sequence is 15 residues long. CDR3 sequence: CASSLRYRDSGEQYF. CDR3 DNA sequence: TGCGCCAGCAGCTTGCGGTACAGGGACAGCGGCGAGCAGTACTTC.

The CDR3 spells CASSAGTGTYEQYF. CDR3 coding DNA: TGTGCCAGCAGCGCGGGGACAGGAACCTACGAGCAGTACTTC. The rearrangement joins TRBV9 to TRBJ2-7, with 8 positions matching TRBD1. Per germline, CDR1 SGDLS and CDR2 YYNGEE. The junction had 4 bases not matched to a gene; V was cut back by 3 bases and J by 2 bases. The CDR3 has 14 amino acids. The whole variable domain, remainder taken from reference TRBV9 and TRBJ2-7, is DSGVTQTPKHLITATGQRVTLRCSPRSGDLSVYWYQQSLDQGLQFLIQYYNGEERAKGNILERFSAQQFPDLHSELNLSSLELGDSALYFCASSAGTGTYEQYFGPGTRLTVT.

The genes are TRBV7-9 and TRBJ2-7, with D hard to call. The CDR3 runs 14 residues. V dropped 1 base and J dropped 2 bases, with 9 bases sitting between them. Germline CDR1 is SEHNR and CDR2 is FQNEAQ (reference sequence). Written as DNA, the CDR3 is TGTGCCAGCAGCTTAGGCACGCCTACCTACGAGCAGTACTTC. Protein: CASSLGTPTYEQYF.

This chain's CDR3 is CASSYSKARPWEQYF. CDR3 nucleotides: TGTGCCAGCAGTTACTCGAAGGCTAGGCCCTGGGAGCAGTACTTC. The chain couples TRBV6-5 to TRBJ2-7; D is unclear. The CDR3 length is 15 residues. Between the trimmed V and J ends, which lost 0 bases and 7 bases, there was a span of 16 bases. Germline values: CDR1 MNHEY, CDR2 SVGAGI.

The rearrangement uses TRBV2 and TRBJ2-5; the match to TRBD1 covers 10 bases. With 7 bases clipped from V and 2 bases from J, the junction kept 4 bases outside the gene matches. Germline CDR1 is SNHLY and CDR2 is FYNNEI. CDR3 length: 14 amino acids. CDR3 loop: CASTGQGVQETQYF. In nucleotides, the CDR3 is TGTGCCAGCACCGGACAGGGGGTACAAGAGACCCAGTACTTC.

This clone was detected a few times. DNA for the CDR3: TGTGCCAGCAGTACAGGGGAGGTTCAGCCCCAGCATTTT. Amino acids: CASSTGEVQPQHF. This rearrangement joins TRBV2 to TRBJ1-5; 7 nucleotides match TRBD1. The CDR3 consists of 13 residues. Trimming took 5 bases from V and 6 from J; bases not matched to a gene: 4. CDR1 is SNHLY and CDR2 is FYNNEI in the germline V gene.

The gene calls are TRBV9 and TRBJ2-5; 11 bases fit TRBD2. The V gene's germline CDR1 is SGDLS and CDR2 YYNGEE. The CDR3 sequence is 17 residues long. J was trimmed by 5 bases and V by 0 bases; bases with no gene match: 9. The CDR3 spells CASSVAGTSGSPETQYF. CDR3 DNA: TGTGCCAGCAGCGTAGCCGGTACTAGCGGGAGCCCCGAGACCCAGTACTTC.

This chain links TRBV27 with TRBJ2-7; tentatively, D is TRBD2 (6 bases). This CDR3 spans 13 amino acids. The germline V and J ends were trimmed by 3 bases and 5 bases, with 11 bases remaining between them. The V gene's germline CDR1 is MNHEY and CDR2 SMNVEV (reference sequence). The CDR3 bases are TGTGCCAGCAGTTTGACTAGATTCCACGAGCAGTACTTC. This gives the protein CASSLTRFHEQYF.

The chain uses TRBV11-2 and TRBJ1-5; possibly TRBD1 for D (6 bases). V was shortened by 10 bases and J by 3 bases, with 13 bases between the two germline ends. From germline, CDR1 is SGHAT and CDR2 FQNNGV. CDR3 length: 13 amino acids. The CDR3 sequence: CATSGDINQPQHF. The CDR3 DNA sequence: TGTGCCACCTCCGGGGACATCAATCAGCCCCAGCATTTT.

The chain uses TRBV29-1 and TRBJ2-3; 10 nucleotides match TRBD2. There are 17 residues in the CDR3. V dropped 3 bases and J dropped 2; count of bases not matched to a gene: 11. CDR1 and CDR2 (germline): SQVTM, ANQGSEA. CDR3 residues: CSVEKGIAGGHTDTQYF. CDR3 nucleotides: TGCAGCGTTGAGAAAGGGATAGCGGGAGGCCACACAGATACGCAGTATTTT.

CDR3 sequence reads: CASRGFGEADHDMGYTF. The CDR3 nucleotides read TGTGCCAGTAGAGGTTTCGGGGAGGCCGACCATGATATGGGCTACACCTTC. V gene TRBV19 combines with J gene TRBJ1-2; D is ambiguous. CDR1 is LNHDA and CDR2 is SQIVND in the germline V gene (reference sequence). V was pared by 6 bases and J by 8 bases, with 28 bases between. The CDR3 covers 17 residues.

V and J are TRBV19 and TRBJ1-1; 7 bases are a match to TRBD1. The germline gives CDR1 LNHDA, CDR2 SQIVND (reference sequence). CDR3 length: 14 amino acids. V gave up 5 bases and J gave up 4 bases; unmatched junction bases: 7. CDR3: CASSPTGWATEAFF. In DNA form, the CDR3 reads TGTGCCAGTAGTCCGACAGGGTGGGCCACTGAAGCTTTCTTT.

The V call is TRBV7-9, the J call TRBJ1-1; D remains ambiguous. Between the trimmed V and J ends, which lost 5 bases and 3 bases, there was a span of 10 bases. Germline values: CDR1 SEHNR, CDR2 FQNEAQ (reference sequence). This CDR3 has 13 residues. CDR3 nucleotides: TGTGCCAGCAGCACCGAGGCTCACACTGAAGCTTTCTTT. As protein: CASSTEAHTEAFF.

This chain uses TRBV12-5 with TRBJ1-1; the D gene is possibly TRBD1 (5 bases). The CDR3 loop spans 15 amino acids. Germline-derived CDR1 and CDR2 are LGHNT and FRNRAP. V shed 6 bases and J shed 6 bases, with 20 bases lying between them. DNA of the CDR3: TGTGCTAGTGGACCCGCCGGGACTGGGGTGTCTGAAGCTTTCTTT. As protein: CASGPAGTGVSEAFF.

The gene calls are TRBV9 and TRBJ2-3; possibly TRBD2 for D (6 bases). CDR3 length equals 14 residues. Between the trimmed V and J ends, which lost 4 bases and 2 bases, there was a span of 11 bases. CDR1 and CDR2 from the germline V gene are SGDLS and YYNGEE. The CDR3 sequence: CASSPGTYTDTQYF. CDR3 DNA: TGTGCCAGCAGCCCCGGGACTTACACAGATACGCAGTATTTT.

The V call is TRBV5-4, the J call TRBJ2-4, with 15 bases matching TRBD2. The length of the CDR3 is 19 residues. J lost 1 base, V lost 4 bases, and 9 bases had no gene match. CDR1 and CDR2 from the germline V gene are SGHNT and YYREEE (reference sequence). CDR3 loop: CASSLGLAGGDTAKNIQYF. CDR3 DNA: TGTGCCAGCAGCCTGGGACTAGCGGGAGGCGACACGGCCAAAAACATTCAGTACTTC.

The CDR3, as DNA: TGCGCCAGCAGTCTAGCGGGAGGGTTACATGAGCAGTTCTTC. Translating it yields CASSLAGGLHEQFF. This chain connects TRBV4-3 to TRBJ2-1, with 12 nucleotides matching TRBD2. Germline-derived CDR1 and CDR2 are LGHNA and YSLEER. V dropped 6 bases and J dropped 8; count of bases not matched to a gene: 5. The CDR3 spans 14 residues.

This clone was seen a single time. This CDR3 is CASSPQGTGATNEKLFF. CDR3 coding DNA: TGCGCCAGCAGCCCCCAGGGGACAGGTGCAACTAATGAAAAACTGTTTTTT. This chain connects TRBV4-1 to TRBJ1-4, with 8 bases lining up with TRBD1. The CDR3 loop spans 17 amino acids. V trimming: 4 bases; J trimming: 0 bases; junction bases outside the gene matches: 7. Germline assignment: CDR1 MGHRA and CDR2 YSYEKL.

This rearrangement joins TRBV21-1 to TRBJ2-7; the D segment call TRBD2 is taken from the table without a DNA check. TRBV21-1 is described as a pseudogene. The CDR3 totals 17 residues. The CDR3 spells CASSKRGLAGGPYEQYF. In nucleotides, the CDR3 is TGTGCCAGCAGCAAACGGGGACTAGCGGGAGGGCCGTACGAGCAGTACTTC.